This TCR beta chain is drawn from a study of T-cell reconstitution after alpha-beta-depleted transplantation in children. The CDR3 extends over 14 amino acids. Germline V gene data show CDR1 as DFQATT and CDR2 as SNEGSKA (reference sequence). V was shortened by 4 bases and J by 5 bases, with 18 bases between the two germline ends. This clonotype was picked up a small number of times. Unique molecular identifiers were incorporated into the prepared TCRbeta library. TCRdb re-called the PCR reads with MiXCR, one entry per CDR3 protein. The data show roughly 400,000 distinct CDR3 sequences, 20% seen once.

The TCR comes from a human donor who donated a stem cell graft to a child with acute myeloid leukemia. This rearrangement joins TRBV20-1 to TRBJ2-7, with D perhaps matching TRBD2 (6 bases). The sequencing here drew on PBMCs from the stem cell graft donor, taken from the stem cell graft. The CDR3 nucleotides are TGCAGTGCTATCCCCGGGACTGCCCATAACGAGCAGTACTTC. Its protein product is CSAIPGTAHNEQYF.